This passage covers 25 T cell receptor beta chains from one sample sequenced in a study of identical twins. TCRdb fed the 5' RACE reads into MiXCR, producing one record per CDR3 protein. The sample has around 220,000 distinct CDR3 sequences; roughly a tenth are singletons. The sequencing input was memory T cells sorted from blood. The receptors were gathered from a man aged 45-60 years in good health.

At least ten counts were recorded for this clonotype. The gene calls are TRBV5-5 and TRBJ2-1; 9 nucleotides align to TRBD2. CDR1 and CDR2 from the germline V gene are SGHKS and YYEKEE (reference sequence). The CDR3 length is 16 residues. Unmatched junction bases numbered 11, after V lost 4 bases and J lost 6 bases. In DNA form, the CDR3 reads TGTGCCAGCAGCGCCTTTAGCGGGGGCGTATCCAATGAGCAGTTCTTC. This codes for CASSAFSGGVSNEQFF.

Many counts were recorded for this clonotype. DNA for the CDR3: TGTGCCAGCAGCTTATCAGGGGGAGGGGCCGGCTATGGCTACACCTTC. This codes for CASSLSGGGAGYGYTF. The chain uses TRBV7-2 and TRBJ1-2; 7 nucleotides match TRBD1. Germline V gene data show CDR1 as SGHTA and CDR2 as FQGNSA. CDR3 length: 16 amino acids. After removal of 2 bases from V and 4 bases from J, the junction contained 10 bases not matched to a gene.

This clonotype was seen ten or more times. One end of the junction is discordant with germline, which a read error may explain. The chain links TRBV7-9 to TRBJ2-1; unclear D gene. Germline CDR1 is SEHNR and CDR2 is FQNEAQ (reference sequence). CDR3 length equals 12 residues. CDR3 DNA sequence: TGTGCCAGCAGTTTAAACCCCACGACCATTCGGTTC. This sequence encodes CASSLNPTTIRF.

This clonotype appeared a few times. V is TRBV10-3 and J is TRBJ2-5, with D unresolved. Germline-derived CDR1 and CDR2 are ENHRY and SYGVKD. The CDR3 is 12 amino acids. V was cut by 8 bases and J by 1 base, with 8 bases left in between. In DNA, the CDR3 is TGTGCCATCGGACCCGGCCAAGAGACCCAGTACTTC. Amino acid sequence: CAIGPGQETQYF.

The sample holds many counts of this clonotype. The CDR3 spells CASSERAIVDGYTF. DNA of the CDR3: TGTGCCAGCAGTGAGAGGGCTATAGTAGACGGCTACACCTTC. This chain joins TRBV2 and TRBJ1-2; D gene unclear. The CDR3 loop spans 14 amino acids. Germline V gene lookup returns CDR1 SNHLY and CDR2 FYNNEI. The germline V and J ends were trimmed by 3 bases and 8 bases, with 16 bases remaining between them.

Many counts were recorded for this clonotype. This chain links TRBV11-3 with TRBJ2-3; TRBD1 might be the D (6 bases). The CDR3 consists of 15 residues. In germline, CDR1 is SGHNT, CDR2 YENEEA. V was trimmed by 4 bases and J by 1 base, leaving 12 bases between them. The CDR3 bases are TGTGCCAGCAGCTCGGCGTCAGGGGGCACAGATACGCAGTATTTT. Amino acid sequence: CASSSASGGTDTQYF.

This clonotype was counted many times. This chain links TRBV7-9 with TRBJ2-7; no clear D gene. V was trimmed by 5 bases and J by 3 bases, leaving 14 bases between them. Germline V CDR1 and CDR2: SEHNR, FQNEAQ (reference sequence). The CDR3 totals 14 residues. For the CDR3, the DNA is TGTGCCAGCAGCGCGACCGGGCGCAACTACGAGCAGTACTTC. Translation: CASSATGRNYEQYF.

This clonotype was counted only a few times. The CDR3 DNA sequence: TGTGCCAGCACCAGTAGCGGGATGGGGTCTGGGGCCAACGTCCTGACTTTC. Its protein is CASTSSGMGSGANVLTF. The chain is built from TRBV2 and TRBJ2-6; 8 bases align to TRBD2. After removal of 7 bases from V and 1 base from J, the junction contained 9 bases not matched to a gene. This CDR3 spans 17 amino acids. Germline lookup yields CDR1 SNHLY and CDR2 FYNNEI.

This clonotype was counted at least ten times. The chain couples TRBV28 to TRBJ1-5; perhaps TRBD1 as D (5 bases). Trimming pared 5 bases from V and 8 bases from J, leaving 16 bases between. The CDR3 length is 14 residues. Germline values: CDR1 MDHEN, CDR2 SYDVKM. The DNA for the CDR3 is TGTGCCAGCAGTCTCCCCGGGGGGGTAAAGCCCCAGCATTTT. Translation: CASSLPGGVKPQHF.

In the case of this clonotype: This likely comes from a read error, as the CDR3 has no conserved phenylalanine or tryptophan at its end. V gene TRBV5-4 combines with J gene TRBJ2-1; D gene ambiguous. CDR3 size: 15 residues. The germline V gene encodes CDR1 SGHNT and CDR2 YYREEE (reference sequence). CDR3 sequence (DNA): TGTGCCAGCAGCTTGGGAAGGGCAGCTTACAATAAGCAGTTCTTA. This sequence encodes CASSLGRAAYNKQFL.

This clonotype was seen at least ten times. The chain couples TRBV7-8 to TRBJ2-7, with TRBD2 matching 10 bases. The CDR3 is 13 residues long. V lost 5 bases, J lost 6 bases, and 4 bases stayed unmatched. Germline V gene sequence: CDR1 SGHVS, CDR2 FQNEAQ. This chain's CDR3 is CASSLKREGEQYF. CDR3 DNA: TGTGCCAGCAGCCTTAAGCGGGAGGGCGAGCAGTACTTC.

The chain couples TRBV7-8 to TRBJ2-2; 8 bases map to TRBD2. CDR3 length: 15 amino acids. The germline CDR1 and CDR2 sequences are SGHVS and FQNEAQ. After removal of 7 bases from V and 6 bases from J, the junction contained 10 bases not matched to a gene. The CDR3 DNA reads as TGTGCCAGCACCGAAGGGGGACTAGTGGCCGGGGAGCTGTTTTTT. This codes for CASTEGGLVAGELFF.

This clonotype came up many times. J is TRBJ1-6 and V is TRBV7-2; unclear D gene. V shed 3 bases and J shed 0 bases, with 6 bases lying between them. The CDR3 runs 15 residues. CDR1 is SGHTA and CDR2 is FQGNSA in the germline V gene. CDR3 protein: CASSFSSSYNSPLHF. DNA for the CDR3: TGTGCCAGCAGCTTCAGCAGCTCCTATAATTCACCCCTCCACTTT.

This clonotype was detected many times. This chain connects TRBV7-7 to TRBJ2-5; 9 bases fit TRBD2. V was clipped by 5 bases and J by 4 bases; unmatched bases: 5. The CDR3 totals 14 residues. Germline V gene lookup returns CDR1 SSHAT and CDR2 FNYEAQ (reference sequence). This CDR3 reads CASSTGLASETQYF. DNA for the CDR3: TGTGCCAGCAGCACGGGACTAGCTTCAGAGACCCAGTACTTC.

Only a few counts were recorded for this clonotype. The rearrangement links TRBV20-1 to TRBJ1-4; weak D call: TRBD1 (5 bases). Trimming left V 3 bases short and J 8 bases short, with 10 bases between. CDR1 is DFQATT, CDR2 SNEGSKA, per germline (reference sequence). The CDR3 runs 12 residues. The CDR3 sequence: CSASDRSEKLFF. The DNA of the CDR3 is TGCAGTGCTAGCGACAGATCCGAAAAACTGTTTTTT.

This clonotype was seen a handful of times. CDR3 protein: CASSQVAGGLDTQYF. In DNA, the CDR3 is TGTGCCAGCAGCCAAGTGGCGGGGGGCTTAGATACGCAGTATTTT. This rearrangement joins TRBV4-2 to TRBJ2-3; TRBD2 matches at 8 bases. The CDR3 extends over 15 amino acids. Per the germline V gene, CDR1 is LGHNA and CDR2 is YNFKEQ. V trimming: 1 base; J trimming: 5 bases; junction bases outside the gene matches: 5.

This clonotype was seen at least ten times. This sequence joins TRBV28 and TRBJ2-3, with D possibly called TRBD1 or TRBD2 (6 bases each). CDR3 size: 15 residues. The V end was cut by 6 bases, the J end by 4 bases, with 17 bases between. The V gene's germline CDR1 is MDHEN and CDR2 SYDVKM. CDR3 sequence reads: CASSRVGGESDTQYF. The CDR3 DNA sequence: TGTGCCAGCAGCCGGGTGGGGGGCGAGTCAGATACGCAGTATTTT.

Details on this clonotype: Mismatch with germline at one junction end may stem from a read error. The CDR3: CCARPGLTSDTQYF. The CDR3 DNA follows: TGCTGTGCTAGACCGGGACTAACATCAGATACGCAGTATTTT. This sequence joins TRBV20-1 and TRBJ2-3; 7 bases align to TRBD2. Germline V gives CDR1 DFQATT, CDR2 SNEGSKA (reference sequence). This CDR3 has 14 amino acids.

This clonotype occurred many times. The rearrangement links TRBV15 to TRBJ1-3; the D gene is possibly TRBD1 (5 bases). Germline V CDR1 and CDR2: LNHNV, YYDKDF (reference sequence). The CDR3 spans 15 residues. Trimming left V 4 bases short and J 0 bases short, with 10 bases between. In nucleotides, the CDR3 is TGTGCCACCAGCAAAGGGACTTACTCTGGAAACACCATATATTTT. This encodes CATSKGTYSGNTIYF.

This clonotype has ten or more counts. The genes are TRBV29-1 and TRBJ2-6, with D uncertain. The CDR3 is made up of 15 amino acids. V was shortened by 1 base and J by 0 bases, with 7 bases between the two germline ends. Germline V gene data show CDR1 as SQVTM and CDR2 as ANQGSEA. CDR3 nucleotides: TGCAGCGTTGAAGTACCCGACTCTGGGGCCAACGTCCTGACTTTC. It specifies CSVEVPDSGANVLTF.

This clonotype was seen more than once but under ten times. V and J are TRBV5-6 and TRBJ1-1; tentative D call: TRBD1 (6 bases). Germline V gene sequence: CDR1 SGHDT, CDR2 YYEEEE. Trimming cost V 1 base and J 4 bases, with 14 bases left between them. CDR3 length: 15 amino acids. The CDR3 sequence is CASSLWGAFSTEAFF. CDR3 nucleotide sequence: TGTGCCAGCAGCTTGTGGGGGGCCTTTAGCACTGAAGCTTTCTTT. Looking up the rest from reference TRBV5-6 and TRBJ1-1 gives the full variable domain: DAGVTQSPTHLIKTRGQQVTLRCSPKSGHDTVSWYQQALGQGPQFIFQYYEEEERQRGNFPDRFSGHQFPNYSSELNVNALLLGDSALYLCASSLWGAFSTEAFFGQGTRLTVV.

The chain employs TRBV12-3 or TRBV12-4 and TRBJ2-5; no definite D call. The CDR3 totals 13 residues. The V gene lost 5 bases and the J gene lost 4 bases, with 11 bases spanning the gap. The CDR3 region is CASSQDWGETQYF. CDR3 in DNA: TGTGCCAGCAGTCAGGATTGGGGAGAGACCCAGTACTTC.

This clonotype was recorded many times. The CDR3 DNA is TGCAGCGTTGGATCCGGGACGGTTTCTAACGAGCAGTACTTC. Translation: CSVGSGTVSNEQYF. V and J are TRBV29-1 and TRBJ2-7; D may correspond to TRBD1 or TRBD2 (5 bases each). The CDR3 loop spans 14 amino acids. Germline CDR1 reads SQVTM; CDR2 reads ANQGSEA. V was pared by 4 bases and J by 5 bases, with 18 bases between.

V is TRBV19 and J is TRBJ1-2; 7 nucleotides line up with TRBD1. Trimming at V came to 7 bases and at J to 8 bases, leaving 10 bases not matched to a gene. This CDR3 is 13 amino acids long. Germline V gives CDR1 LNHDA, CDR2 SQIVND (reference sequence). The DNA of the CDR3 is TGTGCCAGTAAGTCCCGGGACAGAGGAGGCTACACCTTC. Amino acid sequence: CASKSRDRGGYTF.

This clonotype has a handful of counts. The chain links TRBV3-1 to TRBJ2-7, with a weak D call TRBD1 (6 bases). The CDR3 loop spans 11 amino acids. The germline V gene has CDR1 LGHDT and CDR2 YNNKEL (reference sequence). V gave up 5 bases and J gave up 6 bases, with 8 bases separating them. CDR3 amino acids: CASSGGLEQYF. For the CDR3, the DNA is TGTGCCAGCAGCGGGGGCCTCGAGCAGTACTTC.